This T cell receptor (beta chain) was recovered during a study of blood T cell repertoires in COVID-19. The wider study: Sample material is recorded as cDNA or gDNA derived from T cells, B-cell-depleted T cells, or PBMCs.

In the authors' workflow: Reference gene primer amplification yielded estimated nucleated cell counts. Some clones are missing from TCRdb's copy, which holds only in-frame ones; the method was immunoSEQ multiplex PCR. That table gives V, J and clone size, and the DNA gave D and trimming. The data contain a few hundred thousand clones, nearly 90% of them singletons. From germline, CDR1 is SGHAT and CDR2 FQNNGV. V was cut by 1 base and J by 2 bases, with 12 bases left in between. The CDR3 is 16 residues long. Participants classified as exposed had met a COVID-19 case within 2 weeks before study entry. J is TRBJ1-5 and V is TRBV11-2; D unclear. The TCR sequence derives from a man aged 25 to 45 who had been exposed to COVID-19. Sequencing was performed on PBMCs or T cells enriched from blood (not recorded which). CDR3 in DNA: TGTGCCAGCAGCTTAGGGGATTCGAGGGGCAATCAGCCCCAGCATTTT. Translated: CASSLGDSRGNQPQHF.